These T cell receptor beta chains were read from a single sample in a study of PD-1 blockade in mismatch repair-deficient tumors. Only in-frame clones appear in the TCRdb table, and some are missing; sequencing was by immunoSEQ multiplex PCR. Found here are about 130,000 clones, 85% to 90% of them singletons; the top ten hold about 11%. The sample consisted of peripheral blood, taken roughly 67 weeks after starting pembrolizumab. The receptors stem from an adult with mismatch repair-deficient cancer. Each CDR3 is given with its conserved first and last residue. A D gene is named only where the DNA matches it firmly. Clone size is given for some rows only: seen once, a few or many times, or a class if the clone is expanded.

j_gene: TRBJ2-5
d_gene: NA
abundance: NA
v_gene: TRBV20-1
CDR3aa: CSASIVETQYF
CDR3nt: TGCAGTGCTAGTATCGTTGAGACCCAGTACTTC

j_gene: TRBJ2-1
d_gene: NA
abundance: NA
v_gene: TRBV27
CDR3aa: CASSLTSTLGSYNEQFF
CDR3nt: TGTGCCAGCAGTTTAACTAGCACCCTGGGTTCCTACAATGAGCAGTTCTTC

j_gene: TRBJ2-7
d_gene: TRBD2
abundance: NA
v_gene: TRBV14
CDR3aa: CASSPTGLAVSYEQYF
CDR3nt: TGTGCCAGCAGCCCCACAGGACTAGCGGTTTCCTACGAGCAGTACTTC

j_gene: TRBJ2-5
d_gene: NA
abundance: NA
v_gene: TRBV6-1
CDR3aa: CASSGGLRWAQETQYF
CDR3nt: TGTGCCAGCAGTGGGGGTCTAAGGTGGGCCCAAGAGACCCAGTACTTC

j_gene: TRBJ2-3
d_gene: TRBD1
abundance: NA
v_gene: TRBV7-9
CDR3aa: CASSLGTGITDTQYF
CDR3nt: TGTGCCAGCAGCTTAGGGACAGGGATCACAGATACGCAGTATTTT

j_gene: TRBJ2-1
d_gene: TRBD2
abundance: NA
v_gene: TRBV30
CDR3aa: CAWSVFHSGSGQFF
CDR3nt: TGTGCCTGGAGTGTGTTCCATAGCGGGAGTGGGCAGTTCTTC

j_gene: TRBJ1-2
d_gene: NA
abundance: NA
v_gene: TRBV2
CDR3aa: CADSKIDRANYGYTF
CDR3nt: TGTGCAGACAGCAAGATCGACCGAGCTAACTATGGCTACACCTTC

j_gene: TRBJ1-2
d_gene: NA
abundance: few
v_gene: TRBV29-1
CDR3aa: CSVEEARLYGYTF
CDR3nt: TGCAGCGTTGAAGAGGCCAGATTATATGGCTACACCTTC

j_gene: TRBJ2-5
d_gene: TRBD2
abundance: NA
v_gene: TRBV11-2
CDR3aa: CASSQTTSGSVEEETQYF
CDR3nt: TGTGCCAGCAGCCAAACAACTAGCGGGAGCGTTGAGGAAGAGACCCAGTACTTC

j_gene: TRBJ2-7
d_gene: NA
abundance: NA
v_gene: TRBV7-2
CDR3aa: CASSWKGGSGISYEQYF
CDR3nt: TGTGCCAGCAGCTGGAAAGGGGGTAGTGGGATCTCCTACGAGCAGTACTTC

j_gene: TRBJ1-1
d_gene: NA
abundance: NA
v_gene: TRBV4-1
CDR3aa: CASSQQQGSNTEAFF
CDR3nt: TGCGCCAGCAGCCAACAACAGGGTTCCAACACTGAAGCTTTCTTT

j_gene: TRBJ2-6
d_gene: NA
abundance: NA
v_gene: TRBV4-3
CDR3aa: CASSQDGVSGANVLTF
CDR3nt: TGCGCCAGCAGCCAAGATGGGGTTTCTGGGGCCAACGTCCTGACTTTC

j_gene: TRBJ1-1
d_gene: NA
abundance: NA
v_gene: TRBV4-2
CDR3aa: CASSQGGRTGPNTEAFF
CDR3nt: TGTGCCAGCAGCCAAGGAGGGAGAACAGGGCCGAACACTGAAGCTTTCTTT

j_gene: TRBJ2-1
d_gene: TRBD1
abundance: once
v_gene: TRBV5-4
CDR3aa: CASSHRDRNLHEQFF
CDR3nt: TGTGCCAGCAGCCACCGGGACAGGAATCTCCATGAGCAGTTCTTC

j_gene: TRBJ1-4
d_gene: NA
abundance: NA
v_gene: TRBV7-2
CDR3aa: CASSLGGRGSNEKLFF
CDR3nt: TGTGCCAGCAGCTTGGGGGGTCGGGGGTCTAATGAAAAACTGTTTTTT

j_gene: TRBJ2-7
d_gene: TRBD2
abundance: NA
v_gene: TRBV6-1
CDR3aa: CASSEDQAGGYEQYF
CDR3nt: TGTGCCAGCAGTGAAGATCAAGCGGGAGGCTACGAGCAGTACTTC

j_gene: TRBJ2-5
d_gene: TRBD1
abundance: NA
v_gene: TRBV6-5
CDR3aa: CASGSVAGGEETQYF
CDR3nt: TGTGCCAGCGGATCTGTCGCAGGGGGTGAAGAGACCCAGTACTTC

j_gene: TRBJ2-6
d_gene: NA
abundance: NA
v_gene: TRBV9
CDR3aa: CASSERISGANVLTF
CDR3nt: TGTGCCAGCAGCGAACGGATCTCTGGGGCCAACGTCCTGACTTTC

j_gene: TRBJ2-6
d_gene: TRBD2
abundance: NA
v_gene: TRBV4-2
CDR3aa: CASSQDFQREDRSGANVLTF
CDR3nt: TGTGCCAGCAGCCAAGATTTCCAACGGGAGGACCGCTCTGGGGCCAACGTCCTGACTTTC

j_gene: TRBJ2-7
d_gene: NA
abundance: few
v_gene: TRBV7-2
CDR3aa: CASSQSGYEQYF
CDR3nt: TGTGCCAGCAGCCAATCAGGCTACGAGCAGTACTTC

j_gene: TRBJ1-2
d_gene: NA
abundance: NA
v_gene: TRBV12-5
CDR3aa: CASGLALTVKGYGYTF
CDR3nt: TGTGCTAGTGGTTTGGCATTGACAGTGAAGGGCTATGGCTACACCTTC

j_gene: TRBJ2-5
d_gene: NA
abundance: NA
v_gene: TRBV27
CDR3aa: CASSPTGGRTQYF
CDR3nt: TGTGCCAGCAGCCCGACAGGTGGAAGGACCCAGTACTTC